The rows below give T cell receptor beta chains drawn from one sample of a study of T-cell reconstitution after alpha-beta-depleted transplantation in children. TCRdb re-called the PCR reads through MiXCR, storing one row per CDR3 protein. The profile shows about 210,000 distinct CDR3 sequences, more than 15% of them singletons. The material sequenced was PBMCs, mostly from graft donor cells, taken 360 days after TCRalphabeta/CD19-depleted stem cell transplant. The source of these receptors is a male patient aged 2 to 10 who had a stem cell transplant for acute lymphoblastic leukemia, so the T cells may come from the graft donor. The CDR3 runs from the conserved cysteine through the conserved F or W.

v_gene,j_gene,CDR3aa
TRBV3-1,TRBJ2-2,CASSGTSGPGELFF
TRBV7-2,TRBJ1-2,CASSPSPYGYTF
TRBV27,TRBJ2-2,CASHGLAGAGELFF
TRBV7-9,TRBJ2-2,CASSSRTGVDTGELF
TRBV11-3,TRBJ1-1,CASSLGGTVTEAFF
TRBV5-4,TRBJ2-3,CASSRPIMGRTDTQYF
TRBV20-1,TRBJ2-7,CSASTAYSYEQYF
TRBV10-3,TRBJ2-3,CAISQGTDTQYF
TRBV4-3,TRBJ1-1,CASSQLGGGAFF
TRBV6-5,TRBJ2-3,CASSQTADTQYF
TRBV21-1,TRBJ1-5,CASSPLDRGIRNQPQHF
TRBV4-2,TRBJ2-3,CASSPPWGGTSTDTQYF
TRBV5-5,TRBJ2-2,CASSDRGDTGELFF
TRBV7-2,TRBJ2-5,CASSVTGTTQETQYF
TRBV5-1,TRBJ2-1,CASSLVLAGGGNEQFF
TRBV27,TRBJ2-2,CASSPGAARGRELFF
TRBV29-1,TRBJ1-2,CSIPPEDANYGYTF
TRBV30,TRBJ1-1,CAWSYPGHLNTEAFF
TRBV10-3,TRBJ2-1,CAISDREQFF
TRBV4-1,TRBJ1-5,CASSPVFGFEDQPQHF
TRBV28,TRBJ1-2,CASSFPGQGARGYTF
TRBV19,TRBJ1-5,CASSLGSSDQPQHF
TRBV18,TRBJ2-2,CASSPTRNTGELFF
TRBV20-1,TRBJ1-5,CSAPLTGLQPQHF
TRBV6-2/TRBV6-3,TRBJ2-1,CASSSALRDEQFF
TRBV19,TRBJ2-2,CASGTTNTGELFF
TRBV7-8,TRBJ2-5,CASSLVGQGSLETQYF
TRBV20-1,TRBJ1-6,CSARDQGASPLHF
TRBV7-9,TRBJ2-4,CASSFLRGDSNIQYF
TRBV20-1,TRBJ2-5,CSARGDGETQYF
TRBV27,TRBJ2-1,CASRSNNEQFF
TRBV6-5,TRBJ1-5,CASSYGWGPQHF
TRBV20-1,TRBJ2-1,CSARGPNGNEQFF
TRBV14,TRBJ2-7,CASSQASGPAPEQYF
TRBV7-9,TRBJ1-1,CASSSQGGYTEAFF
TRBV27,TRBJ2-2,CASSSTGTGGTGELFF
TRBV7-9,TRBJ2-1,CASSRRKDRGPNEQFF
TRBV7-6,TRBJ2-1,CASSPARISGGDDNEQFF
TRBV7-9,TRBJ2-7,CASSFAGLADSYEQYF
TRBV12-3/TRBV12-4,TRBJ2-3,CASSFGQGTDTQYF
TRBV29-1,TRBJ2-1,CSVSGTPNNEQFF